This TCR beta chain was sequenced for a study of blood T cells in healthy people across ages. Primers used in a second PCR of about 6 to 11 cycles were a sample-barcoded 5' primer and a J-beta primer mix. Each CDR3 protein is one row after TCRdb ran MiXCR on the 5' RACE reads. Of under 800,000 distinct CDR3 sequences in the sample, roughly two fifths were seen once. CDR1 is DFQATT and CDR2 is SNEGSKA in the germline V gene (reference sequence). The CDR3 spans 15 residues. Trimming took 3 bases from V and 4 from J, leaving 16 bases between them. Caucasian individuals from Russia who were healthy and aged roughly 6 to 90 acted as donors. Peripheral blood, about 9.4 milliliters per donor, was collected.

Sequenced: blood. The sequence was obtained from a woman aged 60-75 years in good health. This rearrangement joins TRBV20-1 to TRBJ2-1; D not resolved. DNA of the CDR3: TGCAGTGCTAGCGCCGGAGAGTTAACGTACAATGAGCAGTTCTTC. Translated: CSASAGELTYNEQFF.